This record concerns one T cell receptor beta chain sequence. Its antigen is still unknown. Profiling relied on immunoSEQ multiplex PCR, and the TCRdb table lists in-frame clones only, not all of them. This sample has more than 55,000 clones, with approximately 86% found just once. This entry is derived from a study of OX40 agonist ivuxolimab in advanced cancers. General study findings and limits: Individuals who were partial responders at 0.1-3.0 mg/kg had clonal expansion that ranked among the lowest. Some of the nonresponding patients also showed low levels of normalized T-cell clonal expansion.

Per the germline V gene, CDR1 is SGHTA and CDR2 is FQGNSA. The CDR3 loop spans 18 amino acids. The junction had 12 bases not matched to a gene; V was cut back by 1 base and J by 0 bases. The sample was CD4+ or CD8+ T cells sorted from blood, taken in a trial of the OX40 agonist ivuxolimab. This sequence was found in an adult with an advanced solid tumor such as melanoma, head and neck, liver or kidney cancer. The rearrangement links TRBV7-2 to TRBJ2-7; 7 bases are a match to TRBD2. The CDR3 bases are TGTGCCAGCAGCTTAGATTCACTAGCGAGGGGACTCTCCTACGAGCAGTACTTC. It codes for CASSLDSLARGLSYEQYF.